This note documents a single T cell receptor (beta chain) sequence. This sample was included in a study of control samples from healthy donors and cancer patients. Sequenced by immunoSEQ multiplex PCR; TCRdb stores in-frame clones only, minus some. Of about 180,000 clones in the sample, 85% to 95% are singletons; the top ten hold about 1.5%. The CDR3 length is 11 residues. Germline V lookup: CDR1 LNHDA, CDR2 SQIVND (reference sequence). With 4 bases removed from V and 5 bases from J, the gap between germline ends came to 5 bases. This TCR was recovered from a young woman in good health. V and J are TRBV19 and TRBJ1-2, with D unresolved. The sample was blood. The CDR3 loop reads CASSSVYGYTF. The DNA for the CDR3 is TGTGCCAGTAGTAGCGTTTATGGCTACACCTTC.